Each of the 23 T cell receptor beta chains below was sequenced from the same sample in a study of T cell changes during pregnancy in multiple sclerosis. Generated by immunoSEQ multiplex PCR, the TCRdb table keeps only in-frame clones and is missing some. The sample consists of approximately 20,000 clones, 70% to 90% of them appearing once. The sample in question was CD8+ T cells from peripheral blood mononuclear cells, obtained in the second trimester of pregnancy. Every receptor here comes from a female donor in good health, enrolled as a control in a pregnancy study.

This chain connects TRBV7-2 to TRBJ2-7, with 7 bases fitting TRBD1. Per the germline V gene, CDR1 is SGHTA and CDR2 is FQGNSA. The CDR3 spans 15 residues. With 1 base clipped from V and 2 bases from J, the junction kept 5 bases outside the gene matches. CDR3 in amino acids: CASSLDRGQTYEQYF. Written as DNA, the CDR3 is TGTGCCAGCAGCTTAGACAGGGGACAGACCTACGAGCAGTACTTC.

This chain joins TRBV28 and TRBJ1-2, with unresolved D. The V and J ends lost 5 bases and 4 bases respectively, with 14 bases between them. The CDR3 has 14 amino acids. The germline CDR1 and CDR2 sequences are MDHEN and SYDVKM. DNA for the CDR3: TGTGCCAGCAGTAATACAGATGCTGGCTATGGCTACACCTTC. Residues: CASSNTDAGYGYTF.

This clone was detected only once. The chain links TRBV19 to TRBJ2-2; D may be TRBD2 (6 bases). The CDR3 covers 14 residues. Germline V gene lookup returns CDR1 LNHDA and CDR2 SQIVND (reference sequence). V was cut by 5 bases and J by 7 bases, with 14 bases left in between. CDR3 sequence reads: CASSLRGAGGELFF. CDR3 nucleotide sequence: TGTGCCAGTAGTTTGCGGGGAGCGGGCGGGGAGCTGTTTTTT.

This clone was detected once. The chain combines TRBV6-4 with TRBJ2-3, with TRBD2 matching over 7 bases. This CDR3 has 16 amino acids. The V gene's germline CDR1 is MRHNA and CDR2 SNTAGT. V gave up 2 bases and J gave up 1 base; unmatched junction bases: 6. The CDR3 loop reads CASSDERGGGTDTQYF. CDR3 DNA: TGTGCCAGCAGTGACGAGCGGGGAGGAGGCACAGATACGCAGTATTTT.

This clone was observed a single time. The J gene is TRBJ2-1, the V gene TRBV5-1; 10 bases are shared with TRBD1. Germline CDR1 SGHRS, CDR2 YFSETQ. The trim removed 6 bases at V and 8 bases at J, leaving 8 bases unmatched. This CDR3 has 14 residues. The CDR3 sequence is CASNETGGGDEQFF. The CDR3 DNA is TGCGCCAGCAACGAGACAGGGGGCGGCGATGAGCAGTTCTTC.

This clone was seen a handful of times. The gene calls are TRBV6-4 and TRBJ1-1; D may be TRBD1 (5 bases). Germline CDR1 and CDR2: MRHNA and SNTAGT. The CDR3 loop spans 16 amino acids. V lost 6 bases and J lost 1, with 18 bases in between. This CDR3 reads CASSPQGGDGNTEAFF. In nucleotides, the CDR3 is TGTGCCAGCAGCCCTCAGGGAGGGGATGGGAACACTGAAGCTTTCTTT.

This clone was found once. The chain links TRBV28 to TRBJ1-2; no clear D. The CDR3 contains 12 residues. Trimming cost V 5 bases and J 4 bases, with 8 bases left between them. Germline CDR1 is MDHEN and CDR2 is SYDVKM. CDR3 nucleotide sequence: TGTGCCAGCAGTGAACAACCCTATGGCTACACCTTC. It yields the protein CASSEQPYGYTF.

The rearrangement joins TRBV7-2 to TRBJ1-2; the D gene is possibly TRBD1 (5 bases). The V gene's germline CDR1 is SGHTA and CDR2 FQGNSA. The length of the CDR3 is 15 residues. The V and J ends lost 3 bases and 5 bases respectively, with 16 bases between them. CDR3 sequence reads: CASSLRDWPGYGYTF. The CDR3 DNA follows: TGTGCCAGCAGCTTGCGGGACTGGCCTGGGTATGGCTACACCTTC.

The V and J genes are TRBV29-1 and TRBJ2-1; 9 nucleotides agree with TRBD2. Germline CDR1 and CDR2: SQVTM and ANQGSEA. The V segment lost 6 bases and the J segment 8 bases; nucleotides outside the gene matches: 5. The CDR3 sequence is 12 residues long. Here the CDR3 reads CSVLAGRDEQFF. The CDR3 nucleotides read TGCAGCGTGCTAGCGGGACGGGATGAGCAGTTCTTC.

The gene calls are TRBV9 and TRBJ2-5; TRBD2 aligns across 13 bases. Losses at the gene ends were 0 bases for V and 5 bases for J; bases not matched to a gene: 19. The germline V gene encodes CDR1 SGDLS and CDR2 YYNGEE. This CDR3 has 21 amino acids. The CDR3 reads CASSVEGDGLAGEYPPETQYF. CDR3 coding DNA: TGTGCCAGCAGCGTAGAGGGGGACGGACTAGCGGGAGAATACCCTCCGGAGACCCAGTACTTC.

In nucleotides, the CDR3 is TGTGCCAGCAGCCCTCATAGCGGGATCAACAATGAGCAGTTCTTC. This gives the protein CASSPHSGINNEQFF. The chain employs TRBV7-3 and TRBJ2-1, with TRBD2 identical over 8 bases. This CDR3 has 15 residues. J lost 5 bases, V lost 5 bases, and 8 bases had no gene match. From germline, CDR1 is SGHTA and CDR2 FQGTGA.

Remarks on this clone: This sample includes further DNA sequences coding for the same CDR3. This chain uses TRBV9 with TRBJ2-1, with 7 positions matching TRBD2. Unmatched junction bases numbered 3, after V lost 0 bases and J lost 3 bases. This CDR3 spans 15 amino acids. Germline assignment: CDR1 SGDLS and CDR2 YYNGEE. CDR3 amino acids: CASSVVGGSYNEQFF. CDR3 DNA sequence: TGTGCCAGCAGCGTAGTAGGCGGGAGCTACAATGAGCAGTTCTTC.

This chain connects TRBV7-9 to TRBJ2-3; 7 bases line up with TRBD2. Unmatched junction bases numbered 3, after V lost 2 bases and J lost 1 base. Germline V gene lookup returns CDR1 SEHNR and CDR2 FQNEAQ (reference sequence). The CDR3 contains 15 residues. The CDR3 bases are TGTGCCAGCAGCTTACCTAGCGGTCGCACAGATACGCAGTATTTT. It codes for CASSLPSGRTDTQYF. The full variable domain, completed using reference TRBV7-9 and TRBJ2-3, is DTGVSQNPRHKITKRGQNVTFRCDPISEHNRLYWYRQTLGQGPEFLTYFQNEAQLEKSRLLSDRFSAERPKGSFSTLEIQRTEQGDSAMYLCASSLPSGRTDTQYFGPGTRLTVL.

The rearrangement links TRBV6-4 to TRBJ1-2; TRBD1 matches at 10 bases. This CDR3 has 14 amino acids. Trimming cost V 0 bases and J 8 bases; bases outside gene matches: 3. The germline V gene has CDR1 MRHNA and CDR2 SNTAGT. As DNA, the CDR3 is TGTGCCAGCAGTGACTCTGGGGACAGGGGCGGCTACACCTTC. Translated: CASSDSGDRGGYTF.

V usage is TRBV7-5 and J usage is TRBJ1-4. TRBV7-5 represents a pseudogene. This CDR3 comprises 15 residues. The DNA for the CDR3 is TGTGCCAGACGGGGCGGGAGGGCGTCTAATGAAAAACTGTTTTTT. Translation gives CARRGGRASNEKLFF.

The J gene is TRBJ1-1, the V gene TRBV27; no clear D gene. The length of the CDR3 is 14 residues. The germline V and J ends were trimmed by 4 bases and 3 bases, with 12 bases remaining between them. CDR1 is MNHEY, CDR2 SMNVEV, per germline (reference sequence). For the CDR3, the DNA is TGTGCCAGCAGTTATGCAGGAGGGCACACTGAAGCTTTCTTT. Protein sequence: CASSYAGGHTEAFF.

The V call is TRBV13, the J call TRBJ2-5; D might be TRBD2 (6 bases). CDR3 size: 15 residues. Germline V gene data show CDR1 as PRHDT and CDR2 as FYEKMQ (reference sequence). Trimming removed 8 bases at V and 4 bases at J, with 20 bases between. This CDR3 reads CASGGVRKGGETQYF. CDR3 nucleotides: TGTGCCAGCGGTGGGGTGAGGAAGGGAGGAGAGACCCAGTACTTC.

The chain employs TRBV6-4 and TRBJ1-3, with D perhaps TRBD1 (6 bases). Germline V gives CDR1 MRHNA, CDR2 SNTAGT. Trimming took 5 bases from V and 4 from J, leaving 18 bases between them. The CDR3 has 16 amino acids. CDR3 DNA: TGTGCCAGCAGTAGACGGCGGGGGGCGATCGGAAACACCATATATTTT. It yields the protein CASSRRRGAIGNTIYF.

The CDR3 sequence is CASSDTSGGQETQYF. DNA for the CDR3: TGTGCCAGCAGTGACACTAGCGGGGGCCAAGAGACCCAGTACTTC. This chain links TRBV6-4 with TRBJ2-5; 11 bases are a match to TRBD2. Unmatched junction bases numbered 0, after V lost 2 bases and J lost 1 base. From germline, CDR1 is MRHNA and CDR2 SNTAGT. The CDR3 loop spans 15 amino acids.

The V call is TRBV6-5, the J call TRBJ2-1; TRBD2 aligns across 9 bases. The CDR3 sequence is 13 residues long. Unmatched junction bases numbered 4, after V lost 8 bases and J lost 5 bases. CDR1 and CDR2 (germline): MNHEY, SVGAGI. The DNA of the CDR3 is TGTGCCAGCGGGGCGGGAGGGAACAATGAGCAGTTCTTC. As protein: CASGAGGNNEQFF.

The chain employs TRBV30 and TRBJ2-7, with D possibly TRBD2 on 5 matching bases. The CDR3 loop spans 12 amino acids. The germline CDR1 and CDR2 sequences are GTSNPN and SVGIG (reference sequence). With 0 bases removed from V and 6 bases from J, the gap between germline ends came to 9 bases. CDR3: CAWSVLGSEQYF. DNA for the CDR3: TGTGCCTGGAGTGTACTTGGGAGCGAGCAGTACTTC.

The chain has TRBV4-3 and TRBJ2-2; 10 positions match TRBD1. Germline assignment: CDR1 LGHNA and CDR2 YSLEER. CDR3 length equals 15 residues. V dropped 4 bases and J dropped 6; count of bases not matched to a gene: 5. The CDR3 DNA follows: TGCGCCAGCAGCCTAGGGACAGGGGAAGCCGGGGAGCTGTTTTTT. Residues: CASSLGTGEAGELFF.

The CDR3 region has the DNA TGTGCCAGCAGTGACAGAGGAGAAGGGGCCAATGAGCAGTTCTTC. This gives the protein CASSDRGEGANEQFF. The V gene is TRBV6-4, the J gene TRBJ2-1; D possibly corresponds to TRBD1 (5 bases). Looked up from germline, CDR1 is MRHNA and CDR2 is SNTAGT. This CDR3 spans 15 amino acids. V lost 2 bases and J lost 6, with 14 bases in between.